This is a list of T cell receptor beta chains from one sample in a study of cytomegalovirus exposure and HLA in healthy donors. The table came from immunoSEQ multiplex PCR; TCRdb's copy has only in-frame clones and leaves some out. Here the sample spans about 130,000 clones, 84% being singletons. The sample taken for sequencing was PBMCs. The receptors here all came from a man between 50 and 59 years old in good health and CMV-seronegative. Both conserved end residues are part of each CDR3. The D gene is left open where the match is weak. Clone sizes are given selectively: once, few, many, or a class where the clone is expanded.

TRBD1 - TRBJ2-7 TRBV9 TGTGCCAGCAGCGTCACCCACAGGGGCTACGAGCAGTACTTC CASSVTHRGYEQYF
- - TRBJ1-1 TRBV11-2 TGTGCCAGCAGGAGGGGGTTTTTGAACACTGAAGCTTTCTTT CASRRGFLNTEAFF
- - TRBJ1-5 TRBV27 TGTGCCAGCAGTCCTCTGGGGGGGGGCTCTTATCAGCCCCAGCATTTT CASSPLGGGSYQPQHF
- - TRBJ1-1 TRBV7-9 TGTGCCAGCAGCTTAAGAGGAGGTGGGAACACTGAAGCTTTCTTT CASSLRGGGNTEAFF
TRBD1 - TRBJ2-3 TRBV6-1 TGTGCCAGCAGTGGGATGACAGGGGGCCCCACAGATACGCAGTATTTT CASSGMTGGPTDTQYF
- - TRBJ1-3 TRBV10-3 TGTGCCGCGGAAACGGGACTCAACTCTGGAAACACCATATATTTT CAAETGLNSGNTIYF
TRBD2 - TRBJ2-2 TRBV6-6 TGTGCCAGCAGTTGGAGTAGCGGGGGGGCCGTCGGGGAGCTGTTTTTT CASSWSSGGAVGELFF
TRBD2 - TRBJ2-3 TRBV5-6 TGTGCCAGCAGCTTAGCGGGGGCGGCGGATACGCAGTATTTT CASSLAGAADTQYF
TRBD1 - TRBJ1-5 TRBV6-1 TGTGCCAGCAGTGAGGTGACAGGGGGCAATCAGCCCCAGCATTTT CASSEVTGGNQPQHF
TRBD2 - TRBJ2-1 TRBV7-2 TGTGCCAGCAGCTTAGTTGGGACTAGCGGGGACAATGAGCAGTTCTTC CASSLVGTSGDNEQFF
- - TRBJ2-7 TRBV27 TGTGCCAGCAACTCCCCTGTTGAGCGGGCCTACCTCCGAAAGGAGTACTTC CASNSPVERAYLRKEYF
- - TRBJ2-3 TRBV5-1 TGCGCCAGCAGTCTTCAACAGGACAGCACAGATACGCAGTATTTT CASSLQQDSTDTQYF
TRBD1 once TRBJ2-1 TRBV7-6 TGTGCCAGCAGCACCGGACAGGGGCGATACAATGAGCAGTTCTTC CASSTGQGRYNEQFF
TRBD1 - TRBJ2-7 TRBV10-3 TGTGCCATCAGTGAGTCGCAAGGACAGGGGTTGTTGTACGAGCAGTACTTC CAISESQGQGLLYEQYF
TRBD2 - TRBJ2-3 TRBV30 TGTGCCTCGGCTTCGGGAGGCGGGGCCCCAGATACGCAGTATTTT CASASGGGAPDTQYF
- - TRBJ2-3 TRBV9 TGTGCCAGCAGCGTAGGGGAGTCGAAGGTAGGCGCAGATACGCAGTATTTT CASSVGESKVGADTQYF
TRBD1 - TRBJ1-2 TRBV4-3 TGCGCCAGCAGCCCCGGGGACAGGGGGCGAGGCTATGGCTACACCTTC CASSPGDRGRGYGYTF
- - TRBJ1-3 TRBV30 TGTGCCTGGAATTGGGGAAGGGGCAGAAACACCATATATTTT CAWNWGRGRNTIYF
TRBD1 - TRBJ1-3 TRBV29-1 TGCAGCGTTGGGTGGGACAGCTCTGGAAACACCATATATTTT CSVGWDSSGNTIYF
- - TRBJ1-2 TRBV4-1 TGCGCCAGCAGCCAAGTTTACAGGCCCTATGGCTACACCTTC CASSQVYRPYGYTF
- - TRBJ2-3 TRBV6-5 TGTGCCAGCAGTGGGTCACCGGAGCCTACGCAGTATTTT CASSGSPEPTQYF
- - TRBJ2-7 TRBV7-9 TGTGCCAGCAGCTTAGAAACAGGCCCGATGTACTTC CASSLETGPMYF
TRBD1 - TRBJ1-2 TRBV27 TGTGCCAGCAGGTCCAACAGGGGAGACTATGGCTACACCTTC CASRSNRGDYGYTF
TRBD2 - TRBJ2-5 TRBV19 TGTGCCAGTAGTAAGGGACTAGCGGGGGGCCTTCAGGAGACCCAGTACTTC CASSKGLAGGLQETQYF
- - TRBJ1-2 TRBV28 TGTGCCAGCAGGTCGGGAGGTGGGTACTATGGCTACACCTTC CASRSGGGYYGYTF
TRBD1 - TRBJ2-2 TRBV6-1 TGTGCCAGCAGTGGACTTCCGGGACAGGGGGCAATGTGGACCGGGGAGCTGTTTTTT CASSGLPGQGAMWTGELFF